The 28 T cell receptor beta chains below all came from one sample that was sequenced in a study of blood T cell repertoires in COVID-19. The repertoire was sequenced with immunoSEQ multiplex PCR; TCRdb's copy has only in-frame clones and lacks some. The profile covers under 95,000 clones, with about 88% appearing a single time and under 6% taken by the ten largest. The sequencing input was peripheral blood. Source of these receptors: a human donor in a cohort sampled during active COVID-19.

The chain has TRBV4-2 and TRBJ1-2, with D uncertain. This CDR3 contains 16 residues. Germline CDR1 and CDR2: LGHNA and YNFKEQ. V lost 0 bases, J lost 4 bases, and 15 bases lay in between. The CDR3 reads CASSQDLRGGSYGYTF. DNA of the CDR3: TGTGCCAGCAGCCAAGATCTCCGGGGAGGGTCCTATGGCTACACCTTC.

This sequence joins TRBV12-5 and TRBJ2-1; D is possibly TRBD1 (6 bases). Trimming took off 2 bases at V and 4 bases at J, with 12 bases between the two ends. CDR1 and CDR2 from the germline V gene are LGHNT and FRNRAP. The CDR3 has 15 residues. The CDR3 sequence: CASGLRPGHYNEQFF. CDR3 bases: TGTGCTAGTGGTTTGCGTCCGGGACATTACAATGAGCAGTTCTTC.

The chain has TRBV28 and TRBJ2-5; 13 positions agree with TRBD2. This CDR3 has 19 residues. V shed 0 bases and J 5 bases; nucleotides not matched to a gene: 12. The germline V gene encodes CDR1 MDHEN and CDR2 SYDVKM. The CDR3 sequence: CASSLWGGTSGDGVETQYF. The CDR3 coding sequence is TGTGCCAGCAGTTTATGGGGAGGGACTAGCGGGGACGGCGTGGAGACCCAGTACTTC. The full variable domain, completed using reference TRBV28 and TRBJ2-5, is DVKVTQSSRYLVKRTGEKVFLECVQDMDHENMFWYRQDPGLGLRLIYFSYDVKMKEKGDIPEGYSVSREKKERFSLILESASTNQTSMYLCASSLWGGTSGDGVETQYFGPGTRLLVL.

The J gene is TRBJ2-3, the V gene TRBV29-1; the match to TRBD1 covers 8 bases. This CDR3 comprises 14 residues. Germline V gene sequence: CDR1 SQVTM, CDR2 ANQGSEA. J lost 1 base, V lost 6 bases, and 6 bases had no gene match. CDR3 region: CSVTDRAGTDTQYF. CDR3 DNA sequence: TGCAGCGTAACGGACAGGGCGGGCACAGATACGCAGTATTTT.

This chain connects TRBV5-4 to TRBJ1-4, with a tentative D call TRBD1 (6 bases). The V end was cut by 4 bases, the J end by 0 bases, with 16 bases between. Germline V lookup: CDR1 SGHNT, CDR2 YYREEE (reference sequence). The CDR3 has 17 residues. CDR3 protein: CASSPGGQSATNEKLFF. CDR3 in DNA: TGTGCCAGCAGCCCGGGGGGCCAGAGTGCAACTAATGAAAAACTGTTTTTT.

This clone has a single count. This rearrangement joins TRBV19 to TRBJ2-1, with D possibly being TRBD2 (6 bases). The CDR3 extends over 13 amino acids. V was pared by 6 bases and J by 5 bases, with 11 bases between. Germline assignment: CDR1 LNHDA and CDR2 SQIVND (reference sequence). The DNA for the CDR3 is TGTGCCAGTAGCCGATGGGGGGACAATGAGCAGTTCTTC. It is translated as CASSRWGDNEQFF.

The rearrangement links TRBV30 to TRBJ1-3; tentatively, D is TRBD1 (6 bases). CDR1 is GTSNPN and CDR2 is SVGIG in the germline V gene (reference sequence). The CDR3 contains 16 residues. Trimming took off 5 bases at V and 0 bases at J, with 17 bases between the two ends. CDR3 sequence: CAWDRGQTTSGNTIYF. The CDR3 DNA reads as TGTGCCTGGGATAGAGGACAGACAACCTCTGGAAACACCATATATTTT.

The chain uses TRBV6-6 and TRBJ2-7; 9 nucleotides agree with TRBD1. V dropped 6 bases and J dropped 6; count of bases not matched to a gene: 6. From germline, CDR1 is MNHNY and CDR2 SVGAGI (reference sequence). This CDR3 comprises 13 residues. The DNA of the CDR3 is TGTGCCAGCAGGCCGACAGGGGGTGGCGAGCAGTACTTC. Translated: CASRPTGGGEQYF.

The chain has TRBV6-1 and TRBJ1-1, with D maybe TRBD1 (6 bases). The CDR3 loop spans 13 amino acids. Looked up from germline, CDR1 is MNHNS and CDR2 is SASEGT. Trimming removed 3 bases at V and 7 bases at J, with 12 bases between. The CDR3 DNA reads TGTGCCAGCAGTGACGGGGGGCGCGATGAAGCTTTCTTT. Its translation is CASSDGGRDEAFF.

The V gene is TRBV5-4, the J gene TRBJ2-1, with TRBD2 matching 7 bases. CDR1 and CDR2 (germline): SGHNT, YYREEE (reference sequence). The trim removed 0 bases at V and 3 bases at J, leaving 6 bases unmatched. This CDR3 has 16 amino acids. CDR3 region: CASSLGSSGYYNEQFF. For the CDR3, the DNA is TGTGCCAGCAGCTTGGGGTCTAGCGGCTACTACAATGAGCAGTTCTTC.

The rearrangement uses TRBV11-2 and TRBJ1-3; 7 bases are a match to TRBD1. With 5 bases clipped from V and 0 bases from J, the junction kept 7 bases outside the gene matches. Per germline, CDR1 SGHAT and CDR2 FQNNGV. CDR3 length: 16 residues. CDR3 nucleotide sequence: TGTGCCAGCAGCCCTCGACAGGGAAACTCTGGAAACACCATATATTTT. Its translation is CASSPRQGNSGNTIYF.

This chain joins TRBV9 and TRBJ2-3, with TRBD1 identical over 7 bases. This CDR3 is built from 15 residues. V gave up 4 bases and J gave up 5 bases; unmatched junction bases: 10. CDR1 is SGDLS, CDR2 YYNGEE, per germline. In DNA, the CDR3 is TGTGCCAGCAGCACCCGACAGGGCTCGTTAGATACGCAGTATTTT. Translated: CASSTRQGSLDTQYF.

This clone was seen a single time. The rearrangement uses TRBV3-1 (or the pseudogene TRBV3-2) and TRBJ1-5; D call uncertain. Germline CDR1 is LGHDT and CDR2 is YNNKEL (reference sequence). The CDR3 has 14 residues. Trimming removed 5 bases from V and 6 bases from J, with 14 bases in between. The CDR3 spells CASSSQAAGQPQHF. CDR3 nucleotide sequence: TGTGCCAGCAGCTCCCAGGCTGCCGGTCAGCCCCAGCATTTT.

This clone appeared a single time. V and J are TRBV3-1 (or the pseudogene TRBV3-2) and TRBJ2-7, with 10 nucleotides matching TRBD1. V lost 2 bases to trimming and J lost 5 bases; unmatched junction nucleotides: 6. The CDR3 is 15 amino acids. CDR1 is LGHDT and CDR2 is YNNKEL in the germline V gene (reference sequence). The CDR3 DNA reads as TGTGCCAGCAGCCAACTACTGACAGGGGGCGACGAGCAGTACTTC. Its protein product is CASSQLLTGGDEQYF.

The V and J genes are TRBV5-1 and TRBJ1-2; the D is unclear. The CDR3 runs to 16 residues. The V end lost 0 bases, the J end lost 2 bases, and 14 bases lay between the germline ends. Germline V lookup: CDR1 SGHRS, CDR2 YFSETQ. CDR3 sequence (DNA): TGCGCCAGCAGCTTGGGTACAACAACCTTCAACTATGGCTACACCTTC. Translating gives CASSLGTTTFNYGYTF.

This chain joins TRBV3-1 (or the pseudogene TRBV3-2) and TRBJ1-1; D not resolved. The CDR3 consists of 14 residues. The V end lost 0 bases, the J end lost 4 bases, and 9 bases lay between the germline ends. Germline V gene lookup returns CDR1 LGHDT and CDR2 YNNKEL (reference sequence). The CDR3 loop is CASSQDTGSTEAFF. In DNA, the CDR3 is TGTGCCAGCAGCCAAGACACGGGGAGCACTGAAGCTTTCTTT.

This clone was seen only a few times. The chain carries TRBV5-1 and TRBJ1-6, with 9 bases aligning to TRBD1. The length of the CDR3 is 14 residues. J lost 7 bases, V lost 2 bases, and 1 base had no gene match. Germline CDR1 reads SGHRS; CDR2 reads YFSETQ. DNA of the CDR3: TGCGCCAGCAGCTTCGGACAGGGGAATTCACCCCTCCACTTT. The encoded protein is CASSFGQGNSPLHF.

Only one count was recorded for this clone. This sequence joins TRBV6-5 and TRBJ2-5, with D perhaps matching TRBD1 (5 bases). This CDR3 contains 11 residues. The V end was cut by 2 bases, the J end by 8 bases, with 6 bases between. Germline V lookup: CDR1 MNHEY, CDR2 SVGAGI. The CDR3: CASSYQGTQYF. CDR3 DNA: TGTGCCAGCAGTTACCAGGGTACCCAGTACTTC.

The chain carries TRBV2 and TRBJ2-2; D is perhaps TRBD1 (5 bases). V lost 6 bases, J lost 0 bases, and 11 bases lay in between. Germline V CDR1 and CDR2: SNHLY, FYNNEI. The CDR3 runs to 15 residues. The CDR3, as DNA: TGTGCCAGCAGCCTGGACACGCCGAACACCGGGGAGCTGTTTTTT. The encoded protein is CASSLDTPNTGELFF.

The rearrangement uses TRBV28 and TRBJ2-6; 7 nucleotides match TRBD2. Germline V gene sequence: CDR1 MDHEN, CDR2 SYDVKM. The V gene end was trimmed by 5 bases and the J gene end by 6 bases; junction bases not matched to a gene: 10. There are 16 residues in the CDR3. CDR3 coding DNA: TGTGCCAGCAGTCCGGGGACTACCGAAGAGGCCAACGTCCTGACTTTC. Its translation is CASSPGTTEEANVLTF.

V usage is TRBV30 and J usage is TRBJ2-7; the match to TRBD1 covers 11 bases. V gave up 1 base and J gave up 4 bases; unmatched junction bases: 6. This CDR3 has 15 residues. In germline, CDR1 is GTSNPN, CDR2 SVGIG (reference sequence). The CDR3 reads CAWSESGTGGYEQYF. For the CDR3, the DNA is TGTGCCTGGAGTGAATCCGGGACAGGGGGTTACGAGCAGTACTTC.

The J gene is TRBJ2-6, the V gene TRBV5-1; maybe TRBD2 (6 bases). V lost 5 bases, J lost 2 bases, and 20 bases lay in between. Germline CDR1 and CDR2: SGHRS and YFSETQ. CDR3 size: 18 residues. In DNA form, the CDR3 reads TGCGCCAGCAGTGTAGGTCCGGGGGTTAGAGCTGGGGCCAACGTCCTGACTTTC. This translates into CASSVGPGVRAGANVLTF.

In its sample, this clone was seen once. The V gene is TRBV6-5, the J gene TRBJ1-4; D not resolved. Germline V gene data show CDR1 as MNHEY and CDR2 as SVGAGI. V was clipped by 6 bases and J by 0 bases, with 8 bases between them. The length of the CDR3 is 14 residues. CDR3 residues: CASSSTATNEKLFF. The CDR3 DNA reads TGTGCCAGCAGCTCAACAGCAACTAATGAAAAACTGTTTTTT.

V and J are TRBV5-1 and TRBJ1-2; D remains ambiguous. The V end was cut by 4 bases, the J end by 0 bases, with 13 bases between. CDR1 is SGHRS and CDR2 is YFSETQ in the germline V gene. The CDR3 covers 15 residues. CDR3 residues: CASSTRGEANYGYTF. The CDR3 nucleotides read TGCGCCAGCAGCACCCGCGGGGAGGCTAACTATGGCTACACCTTC.

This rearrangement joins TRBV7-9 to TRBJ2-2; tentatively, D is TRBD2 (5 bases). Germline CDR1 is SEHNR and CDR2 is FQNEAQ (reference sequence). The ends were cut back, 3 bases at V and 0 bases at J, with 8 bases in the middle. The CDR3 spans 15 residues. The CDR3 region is CASSFGAANTGELFF. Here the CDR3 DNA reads TGTGCCAGCAGCTTCGGAGCGGCGAACACCGGGGAGCTGTTTTTT.

CDR3 sequence reads: CASSPGGSGDEQYF. The CDR3 coding sequence is TGTGCCAGCAGCCCCGGGGGTAGCGGGGACGAGCAGTACTTC. The rearrangement joins TRBV7-3 to TRBJ2-7, with TRBD2 matching over 8 bases. The ends lost 5 bases at V and 5 bases at J; junction bases unmatched: 8. CDR1 and CDR2 from the germline V gene are SGHTA and FQGTGA. This CDR3 spans 14 amino acids.

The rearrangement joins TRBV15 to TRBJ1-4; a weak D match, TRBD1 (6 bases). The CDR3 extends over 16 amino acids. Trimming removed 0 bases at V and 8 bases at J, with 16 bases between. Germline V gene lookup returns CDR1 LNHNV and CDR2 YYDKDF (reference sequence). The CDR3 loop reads CATSRDPTGIGEKLFF. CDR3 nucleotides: TGTGCCACCAGCAGAGACCCCACAGGGATAGGCGAAAAACTGTTTTTT.

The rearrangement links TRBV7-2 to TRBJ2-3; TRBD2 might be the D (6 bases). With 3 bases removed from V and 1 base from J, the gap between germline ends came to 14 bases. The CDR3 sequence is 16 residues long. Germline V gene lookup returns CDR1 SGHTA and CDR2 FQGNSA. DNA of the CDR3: TGTGCCAGCAGCTTGCGGGGCGGGGCCGGCACAGATACGCAGTATTTT. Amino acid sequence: CASSLRGGAGTDTQYF.